This T cell receptor beta chain was obtained from a study of T cells in Graves' hyperthyroidism and ophthalmopathy. Germline assignment: CDR1 SSHAT and CDR2 FNYEAQ (reference sequence). This CDR3 comprises 16 residues. A patient was excluded if there was uncontrolled infection, other autoimmune disease, pregnancy or lactation. Diagnoses were made from clinical symptoms, serum measures (thyroxine and TRAb), thyroid ultrasound and orbital computed tomography. Amplification of TCR beta CDR3 regions used RNA as the template. RT-PCR in the first round (using the HTBI primer set) targeted the TCR CDR3. TCRdb re-called the multiplex PCR reads through MiXCR, storing one row per CDR3 protein. The sample records 450,000 to 700,000 distinct CDR3 sequences, just over 45% being singletons. This clonotype was seen ten or more times. Its matching antigen is unknown. At one end the junction does not follow the germline gene, possibly because of a read error.

Points from the study as a whole: The model made its ophthalmopathy prediction, and onset followed a median around six months later. Blood also carried most thyroid clonotypes expanded above 0.001.

Sequenced input: peripheral blood or thyroid tissue (not recorded which). The clonotype was recovered from an adult woman with Graves' disease, either hyperthyroidism or ophthalmopathy (not recorded which). The chain joins TRBV7-7 to TRBJ2-2; tentative D call: TRBD2 (6 bases). CDR3 loop: CASSPAPGVDTGELFF. CDR3 DNA sequence: TGTGCTAGCAGCCCCGCCCCGGGAGTGGACACCGGGGAGCTGTTTTTT.